One and the same sample provided the 18 T cell receptor beta chains below, sequenced in a study of T cells in localized non-small cell lung cancer. Clones were read by immunoSEQ multiplex PCR, and TCRdb kept only the in-frame ones, dropping some. The sample carries approximately 1,200 clones, about 24% recorded once. The specimen comprised normal lung tissue next to the tumor, sampled before any cancer treatment. The receptors come from a man aged 40 to 70 with stage III squamous cell lung carcinoma.

This chain connects TRBV10-3 to TRBJ2-5; possible D gene TRBD1, 6 bases. This CDR3 comprises 12 residues. Deletions cut 10 bases from V and 5 bases from J, with 14 bases between. Germline V CDR1 and CDR2: ENHRY, SYGVKD. CDR3 protein: CATRVRGETQYF. The CDR3 region has the DNA TGTGCCACCCGAGTCAGGGGCGAGACCCAGTACTTC.

The table lists this clone with a few counts. The V call is TRBV11-3, the J call TRBJ2-7, with 10 nucleotides matching TRBD2. Germline V gene lookup returns CDR1 SGHNT and CDR2 YENEEA. There are 15 residues in the CDR3. The ends lost 4 bases at V and 5 bases at J; junction bases unmatched: 8. The CDR3 bases are TGTGCCAGCAGCTACGAAGCGGGAGGGATCCACGAGCAGTACTTC. Its translation is CASSYEAGGIHEQYF.

This chain connects TRBV18 to TRBJ2-2; TRBD2 matches 7 bases. Trimming took 3 bases from V and 3 from J; bases not matched to a gene: 10. This CDR3 has 17 residues. Germline V gene data show CDR1 as KGHSH and CDR2 as LQKENI. The CDR3 sequence: CASSPSGRGGYTGELFF. The CDR3 DNA reads TGTGCCAGCTCACCCTCGGGGCGGGGAGGGTACACCGGGGAGCTGTTTTTT.

V usage is TRBV5-1 and J usage is TRBJ1-4; D is ambiguous. The CDR3 has 16 amino acids. Looked up from germline, CDR1 is SGHRS and CDR2 is YFSETQ. Trimming shortened V by 1 base and J by 0 bases, and 10 bases separated the two germline ends. The chain's CDR3 is CASSLMSGATNEKLFF. The CDR3 nucleotides are TGCGCCAGCAGCTTGATGTCGGGAGCAACTAATGAAAAACTGTTTTTT.

The chain couples TRBV10-2 to TRBJ2-4; D tentatively fits TRBD1 or TRBD2 (6 bases each). Germline values: CDR1 WSHSY, CDR2 SAAADI. This CDR3 comprises 13 residues. Trimming removed 6 bases at V and 14 bases at J, with 20 bases between. CDR3: CASSLGTRTVEYF. The CDR3 bases are TGCGCCAGCAGCTTGGGGACTCGGACAGTTGAGTACTTC.

This clone was seen once. J is TRBJ1-4 and V is TRBV19; 8 bases agree with TRBD1. V shed 4 bases, J shed 7 bases, and the junction held 8 bases outside the gene matches. Germline V gives CDR1 LNHDA, CDR2 SQIVND (reference sequence). The CDR3 has 15 residues. As DNA, the CDR3 is TGTGCCAGTAGTACCGGACAGGGCGGTACTGAAAAACTGTTTTTT. Translating gives CASSTGQGGTEKLFF.

V is TRBV4-1 and J is TRBJ1-5; D not resolved. Germline V lookup: CDR1 MGHRA, CDR2 YSYEKL. V lost 1 base and J 3 bases, leaving 4 bases between the germline ends. This CDR3 contains 13 residues. The CDR3 nucleotides are TGCGCCAGCAGCCAAGCCCCCAATCAGCCCCAGCATTTT. This translates into CASSQAPNQPQHF.

This clone was observed a few times. The rearrangement links TRBV4-1 to TRBJ1-6; D possibly corresponds to TRBD1 (5 bases). The germline V gene encodes CDR1 MGHRA and CDR2 YSYEKL. V lost 0 bases and J 0 bases, leaving 12 bases between the germline ends. The CDR3 sequence is 18 residues long. DNA for the CDR3: TGCGCCAGCAGCCAAGAGGGTTACAGGAGCTCCTATAATTCACCCCTCCACTTT. As protein: CASSQEGYRSSYNSPLHF.

This clone was counted between two and nine times. The chain joins TRBV11-3 to TRBJ2-1, with TRBD2 matching 10 bases. Unmatched junction bases numbered 16, after V lost 8 bases and J lost 6 bases. The germline V gene encodes CDR1 SGHNT and CDR2 YENEEA. The CDR3 sequence is 17 residues long. CDR3 DNA: TGTGCCAGCGGCCCGACCGGACTAGCGGACTTAATCAATGAGCAGTTCTTC. Its translation is CASGPTGLADLINEQFF.

This clone has only a few counts. The chain links TRBV28 to TRBJ1-5, with a weak D call TRBD1 (6 bases). With 10 bases removed from V and 6 bases from J, the gap between germline ends came to 16 bases. This CDR3 is built from 13 residues. CDR1 and CDR2 from the germline V gene are MDHEN and SYDVKM. The CDR3, as DNA: TGTGCCACCCGGGGGGGCTGGGGTCAGCCCCAGCATTTT. Its translation is CATRGGWGQPQHF.

The V and J genes are TRBV4-1 and TRBJ1-6; no clear D gene. The germline V gene encodes CDR1 MGHRA and CDR2 YSYEKL. Trimming took off 0 bases at V and 8 bases at J, with 8 bases between the two ends. The CDR3 spans 14 residues. The CDR3 DNA sequence: TGCGCCAGCAGCCAAGACATTAGGCATTCACCCCTCCACTTT. Translation gives CASSQDIRHSPLHF.

This clone is hyperexpanded (1% or more) by share. The gene calls are TRBV11-3 and TRBJ2-1; the D is unclear. CDR3 length equals 15 residues. Germline CDR1 SGHNT, CDR2 YENEEA. Trimming took 0 bases from V and 9 from J, leaving 15 bases between them. CDR3 in amino acids: CASSLERPPSSEQFF. CDR3 bases: TGTGCCAGCAGCTTAGAACGCCCTCCGAGTAGTGAGCAGTTCTTC.

The genes are TRBV5-1 and TRBJ2-2; 7 bases match TRBD1. With V trimmed by 3 bases and J by 1 base, 3 bases remained unmatched. In germline, CDR1 is SGHRS, CDR2 YFSETQ. The CDR3 contains 15 residues. CDR3 loop: CASSSGQRNTGELFF. CDR3 sequence (DNA): TGCGCCAGCAGCTCGGGACAGAGGAACACCGGGGAGCTGTTTTTT.

J is TRBJ1-5 and V is TRBV19; D is possibly TRBD1 (5 bases). Trimming shortened V by 10 bases and J by 1 base, and 17 bases separated the two germline ends. Germline CDR1 and CDR2: LNHDA and SQIVND (reference sequence). The CDR3 is made up of 15 amino acids. For the CDR3, the DNA is TGTGCCACGAAACCCGGGACGTCAAGCAATCAGCCCCAGCATTTT. This sequence encodes CATKPGTSSNQPQHF.

This clone ranks as medium-sized (0.01 to 0.1%). The rearrangement links TRBV11-3 to TRBJ1-4; 7 positions agree with TRBD1. J was trimmed by 8 bases and V by 6 bases; bases with no gene match: 18. Germline CDR1 and CDR2: SGHNT and YENEEA. CDR3 length equals 17 residues. CDR3 region: CASSPQSPGQLSEKLFF. Here the CDR3 DNA reads TGTGCCAGCAGTCCACAAAGCCCGGGACAGTTAAGCGAAAAACTGTTTTTT.

Only a few counts were recorded for this clone. This chain uses TRBV11-3 with TRBJ1-1; 8 bases line up with TRBD1. The CDR3 has 17 amino acids. Germline V gene sequence: CDR1 SGHNT, CDR2 YENEEA. V was pared by 2 bases and J by 1 base, with 9 bases of the junction left unmatched. The CDR3 loop reads CASSLSRGQRGNTEAFF. For the CDR3, the DNA is TGTGCCAGCAGCTTAAGCAGGGGGCAGAGGGGGAACACTGAAGCTTTCTTT.

The V and J genes are TRBV11-3 and TRBJ1-5; D is uncertain. With 5 bases removed from V and 1 base from J, the gap between germline ends came to 9 bases. This CDR3 contains 14 residues. The germline CDR1 and CDR2 sequences are SGHNT and YENEEA. The CDR3: CASSPNLSNQPQHF. CDR3 nucleotide sequence: TGTGCCAGCAGCCCTAATTTGAGCAATCAGCCCCAGCATTTT. The full variable domain, completed using reference TRBV11-3 and TRBJ1-5, is EAGVVQSPRYKIIEKKQPVAFWCNPISGHNTLYWYLQNLGQGPELLIRYENEEAVDDSQLPKDRFSAERLKGVDSTLKIQPAELGDSAVYLCASSPNLSNQPQHFGDGTRLSIL.

The V and J genes are TRBV5-1 and TRBJ2-1; D possibly matches TRBD1 or TRBD2 (5 bases each). The CDR3 runs 14 residues. Trimming left V 6 bases short and J 4 bases short, with 14 bases between. Germline V gene lookup returns CDR1 SGHRS and CDR2 YFSETQ. CDR3: CASIDGGTYNEQFF. CDR3 in DNA: TGCGCCAGCATTGATGGGGGAACTTACAATGAGCAGTTCTTC.